Listed below are T cell receptor beta chains from one sample, sequenced in a study of T-cell reconstitution after alpha-beta-depleted transplantation in children. TCRdb fed the PCR reads into MiXCR, producing one record per CDR3 protein. The table lists about a million distinct CDR3 sequences, about 29% of them singletons. This specimen was PBMCs, mostly from graft donor cells, taken 360 days after TCRalphabeta/CD19-depleted stem cell transplant. Receptors were obtained from a boy in the first two years of life who had a stem cell transplant for SCID, so the T cells may come from the graft donor. Each CDR3 is given with its conserved first and last residue. D genes are given only for firm matches. Part of the rows lack a size; the others show once, few, many or a class for expanded clones.

v_call: TRBV4-1; clone_size: NA; j_call: TRBJ2-7; d_call: NA; cdr3_aa: CASSQDRTRREQYF; cdr3_nt: TGCGCCAGCAGCCAAGATAGGACCCGGAGGGAGCAGTACTTC
v_call: TRBV29-1; clone_size: few; j_call: TRBJ2-1; d_call: NA; cdr3_aa: CSVESRFGNEQFF; cdr3_nt: TGCAGCGTTGAGTCGCGTTTTGGAAATGAGCAGTTCTTC
v_call: TRBV20-1; clone_size: NA; j_call: TRBJ2-5; d_call: NA; cdr3_aa: CSARAPLERLGETQYF; cdr3_nt: TGCAGTGCTAGAGCCCCCTTGGAGCGGTTAGGGGAGACCCAGTACTTC
v_call: TRBV24-1; clone_size: few; j_call: TRBJ2-7; d_call: NA; cdr3_aa: CATSRTDGYEQYF; cdr3_nt: TGTGCCACCAGCCGGACGGACGGTTACGAGCAGTACTTC
v_call: TRBV20-1; clone_size: NA; j_call: TRBJ2-4; d_call: NA; cdr3_aa: CSARRGGGNLIQYF; cdr3_nt: TGCAGTGCTAGACGAGGGGGGGGGAACCTCATTCAGTACTTC
v_call: TRBV24-1; clone_size: few; j_call: TRBJ2-5; d_call: NA; cdr3_aa: CATSDGWGVKETQYF; cdr3_nt: TGTGCCACCAGTGATGGGTGGGGGGTCAAAGAGACCCAGTACTTC
v_call: TRBV4-2; clone_size: few; j_call: TRBJ1-1; d_call: NA; cdr3_aa: CASSQDYGGTEAFF; cdr3_nt: TGTGCCAGCAGCCAAGATTACGGGGGCACTGAAGCTTTCTTT
v_call: TRBV6-5; clone_size: NA; j_call: TRBJ2-7; d_call: TRBD1; cdr3_aa: CASSYDREPPYEQYF; cdr3_nt: TGTGCCAGCAGTTACGACAGGGAGCCACCCTACGAGCAGTACTTC
v_call: TRBV9; clone_size: NA; j_call: TRBJ1-2; d_call: NA; cdr3_aa: CASSAMGGLSYGYTF; cdr3_nt: TGTGCCAGCAGCGCCATGGGGGGGCTCAGCTATGGCTACACCTTC
v_call: TRBV20-1; clone_size: NA; j_call: TRBJ1-6; d_call: TRBD1; cdr3_aa: CSASASDRSSYNSPLHF; cdr3_nt: TGCAGTGCTAGTGCGTCGGACAGGAGCTCCTATAATTCACCCCTCCACTTT
v_call: TRBV19; clone_size: NA; j_call: TRBJ1-1; d_call: NA; cdr3_aa: CASSMGGLPKSAEAFF; cdr3_nt: TGTGCCAGTAGTATGGGGGGTCTCCCCAAGTCGGCTGAAGCTTTCTTT